In its sample, the clone carrying this T cell receptor beta chain was seen many times. Its antigen is not identified. J was trimmed by 5 bases and V by 6 bases; bases with no gene match: 15. CDR1 is DFQATT and CDR2 is SNEGSKA in the germline V gene (reference sequence). The CDR3 runs to 15 residues. Samples came from axillary lymph nodes draining the breast cancer. This sample was taken from a study of breast tumors, draining lymph nodes, adjacent tissues. Findings of the study overall: The data were judged consistent with most tumor T cells coming from lymph node and expanding in tumor. That most tumor T cells come from lymph nodes remained unproven.

TCRdb independently ran MiXCR on the multiplex PCR reads; one entry per CDR3 protein. The sample shows around 150,000 distinct CDR3 sequences, 30% to 35% of them seen only once. This sequence joins TRBV20-1 and TRBJ1-2; 7 bases are shared with TRBD1. The material sequenced was axillary lymph node tissue. This TCR was recovered from a female donor with breast cancer. Some clones in this sample may be carry-over from other donors' samples. The DNA for the CDR3 is TGCAGTGCCAAAAAACCCCGACAGGGAGAGTATGGCTACACCTTC. Protein sequence: CSAKKPRQGEYGYTF.